This T cell receptor beta chain is drawn from a study of blood T cell repertoires in COVID-19. The overall study: Acute-phase and convalescent COVID-19 samples originated in the United States, Italy and Spain.

The CDR3 totals 14 residues. Germline trimming cut 6 bases from V and 8 bases from J; bases unmatched to any gene: 8. CDR1 MDHEN and CDR2 SYDVKM come from the germline V gene. In the authors' methods: Nucleated cell counts were estimated from reference gene primer amplification. Profiled with immunoSEQ multiplex PCR; TCRdb holds only in-frame clones, not every one. V and J calls and clone size are those listed in that table; D and trimming were worked out from the DNA. The sample lists 150,000 to 200,000 clones; about 74% were seen once. The specimen was peripheral blood. This clonotype originated in a man in his sixties with acute or convalescent COVID-19. The V gene is TRBV28, the J gene TRBJ1-2; TRBD1 aligns across 11 bases. CDR3 loop: CASSSDRGLWGYTF. CDR3 coding DNA: TGTGCCAGCAGCTCGGACAGGGGGCTGTGGGGCTACACCTTC.